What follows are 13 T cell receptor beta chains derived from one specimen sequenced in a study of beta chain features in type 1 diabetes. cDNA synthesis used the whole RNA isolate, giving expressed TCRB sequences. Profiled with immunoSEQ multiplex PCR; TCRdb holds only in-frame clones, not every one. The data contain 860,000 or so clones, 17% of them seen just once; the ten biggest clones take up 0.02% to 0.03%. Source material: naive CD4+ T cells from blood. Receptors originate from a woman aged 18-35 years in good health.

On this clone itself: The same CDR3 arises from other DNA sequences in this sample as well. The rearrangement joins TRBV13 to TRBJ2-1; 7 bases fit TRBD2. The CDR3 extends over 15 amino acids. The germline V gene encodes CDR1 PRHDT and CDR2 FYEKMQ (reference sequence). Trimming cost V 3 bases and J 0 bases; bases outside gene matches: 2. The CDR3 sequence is CASSLGGNSYNEQFF. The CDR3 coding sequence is TGTGCCAGCAGCTTGGGGGGGAACTCCTACAATGAGCAGTTCTTC. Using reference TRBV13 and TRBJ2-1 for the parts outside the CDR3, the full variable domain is AAGVIQSPRHLIKEKRETATLKCYPIPRHDTVYWYQQGPGQDPQFLISFYEKMQSDKGSIPDRFSAQQFSDYHSELNMSSLELGDSALYFCASSLGGNSYNEQFFGPGTRLTVL.

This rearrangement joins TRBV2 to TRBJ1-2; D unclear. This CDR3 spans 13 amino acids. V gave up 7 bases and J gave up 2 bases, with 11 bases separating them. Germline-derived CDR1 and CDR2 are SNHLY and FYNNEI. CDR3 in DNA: TGTGCCAGCATGGGATACGGAAACTATGGCTACACCTTC. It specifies CASMGYGNYGYTF. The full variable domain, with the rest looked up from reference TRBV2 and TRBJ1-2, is EPEVTQTPSHQVTQMGQEVILRCVPISNHLYFYWYRQILGQKVEFLVSFYNNEISEKSEIFDDQFSVERPDGSNFTLKIRSTKLEDSAMYFCASMGYGNYGYTFGSGTRLTVV.

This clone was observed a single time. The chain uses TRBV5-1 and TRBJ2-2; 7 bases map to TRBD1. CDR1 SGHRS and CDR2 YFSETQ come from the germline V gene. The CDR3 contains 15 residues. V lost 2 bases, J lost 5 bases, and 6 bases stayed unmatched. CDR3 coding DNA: TGCGCCAGCAGCTTCGAAAGGGGGCGGACCGGGGAGCTGTTTTTT. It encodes CASSFERGRTGELFF.

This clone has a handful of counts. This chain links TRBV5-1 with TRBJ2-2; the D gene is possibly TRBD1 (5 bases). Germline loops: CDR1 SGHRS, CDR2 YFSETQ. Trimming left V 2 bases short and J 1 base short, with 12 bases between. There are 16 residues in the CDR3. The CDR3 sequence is CASSLWGGLNTGELFF. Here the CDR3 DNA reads TGCGCCAGCAGCTTATGGGGCGGATTGAACACCGGGGAGCTGTTTTTT.

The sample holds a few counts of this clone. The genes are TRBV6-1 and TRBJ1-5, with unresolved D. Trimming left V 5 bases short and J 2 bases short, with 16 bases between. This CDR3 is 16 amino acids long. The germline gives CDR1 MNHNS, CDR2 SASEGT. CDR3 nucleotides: TGTGCCAGCAGTAAAGAGGCGGGGTTTGGCAATCAGCCCCAGCATTTT. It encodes CASSKEAGFGNQPQHF.

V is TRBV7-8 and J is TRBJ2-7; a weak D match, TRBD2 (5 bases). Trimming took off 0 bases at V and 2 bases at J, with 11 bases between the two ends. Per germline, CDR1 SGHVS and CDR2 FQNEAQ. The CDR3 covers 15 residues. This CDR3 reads CASSLALASTYEQYF. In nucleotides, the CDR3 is TGTGCCAGCAGCTTAGCCCTAGCTAGTACCTACGAGCAGTACTTC.

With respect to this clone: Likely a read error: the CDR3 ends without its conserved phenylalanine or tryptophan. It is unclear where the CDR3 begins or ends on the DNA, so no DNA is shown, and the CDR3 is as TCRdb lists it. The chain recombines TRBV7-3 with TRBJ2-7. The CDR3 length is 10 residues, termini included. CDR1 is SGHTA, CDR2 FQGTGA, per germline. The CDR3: CASSLIAGPR.

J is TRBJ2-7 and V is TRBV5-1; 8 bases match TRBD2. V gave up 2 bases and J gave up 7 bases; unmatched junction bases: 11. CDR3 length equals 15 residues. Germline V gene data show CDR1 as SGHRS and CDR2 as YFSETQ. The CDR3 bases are TGCGCCAGCAGCTTTGGTTCGGGAGGGCCAGAGGAGCAGTACTTC. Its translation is CASSFGSGGPEEQYF.

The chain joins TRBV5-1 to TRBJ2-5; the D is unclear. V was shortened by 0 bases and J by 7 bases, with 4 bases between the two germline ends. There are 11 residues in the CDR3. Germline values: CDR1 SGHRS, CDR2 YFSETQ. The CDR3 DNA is TGCGCCAGCAGCTTGGATGGGACCCAGTACTTC. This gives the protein CASSLDGTQYF.

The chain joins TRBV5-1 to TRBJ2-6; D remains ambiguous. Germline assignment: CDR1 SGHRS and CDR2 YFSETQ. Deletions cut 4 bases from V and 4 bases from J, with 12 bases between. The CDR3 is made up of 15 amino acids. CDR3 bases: TGCGCCAGCAGCCCGCAGGCCTTCGGGGCCAACGTCCTGACTTTC. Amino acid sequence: CASSPQAFGANVLTF.

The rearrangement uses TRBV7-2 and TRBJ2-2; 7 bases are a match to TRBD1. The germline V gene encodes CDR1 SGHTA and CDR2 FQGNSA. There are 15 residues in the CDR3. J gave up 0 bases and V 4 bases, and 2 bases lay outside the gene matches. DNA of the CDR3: TGTGCCAGCAGCTGGGGACAGACGAACACCGGGGAGCTGTTTTTT. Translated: CASSWGQTNTGELFF.

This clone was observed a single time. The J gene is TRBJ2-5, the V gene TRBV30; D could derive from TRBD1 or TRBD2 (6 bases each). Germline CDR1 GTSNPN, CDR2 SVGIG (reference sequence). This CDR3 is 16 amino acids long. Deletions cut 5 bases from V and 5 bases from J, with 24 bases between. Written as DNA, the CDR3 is TGTGCCTGGTCGGACGACAGGTCCGGGGGAGCGGAGACCCAGTACTTC. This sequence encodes CAWSDDRSGGAETQYF.

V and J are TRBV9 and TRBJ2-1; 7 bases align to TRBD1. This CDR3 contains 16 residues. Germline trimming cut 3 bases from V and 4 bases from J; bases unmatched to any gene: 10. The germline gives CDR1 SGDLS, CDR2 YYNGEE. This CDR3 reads CASSGQTGRGYNEQFF. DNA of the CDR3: TGTGCCAGCAGCGGCCAGACAGGGCGCGGATACAATGAGCAGTTCTTC.